The rows below give T cell receptor beta chains drawn from one sample of a study of PD-L1 blockade in urothelial cancer. Only in-frame clones appear in the TCRdb table, and some are missing; sequencing was by immunoSEQ multiplex PCR. The top ten clones hold 20% to 25% of a sample with roughly 51,000 clones, about 82% of them seen once. The specimen was PBMCs, collected around atezolizumab (anti-PD-L1) treatment. These TCRs come from a man aged 55-75 years with urothelial cancer. Each CDR3 is given with its conserved first and last residue. Each record gives: J gene, V gene, CDR3 protein.

>TRBJ2-6|TRBV19
CASTSGTGGSGANVLTF
>TRBJ2-2|TRBV10-3
CAISESRQGTGELFF
>TRBJ1-6|TRBV30
CAWSTSRPTTLNSPLHF
>TRBJ2-7|TRBV7-2
CASGAAGGYEQYF
>TRBJ1-2|TRBV9
CASSVVTGGPYGYTF
>TRBJ2-1|TRBV30
CAWKTSGRRSDEQFF
>TRBJ1-4|TRBV4-1
CASSHGQQNEKLFF
>TRBJ2-3|TRBV9
CASSPDPGSSTDTQYF
>TRBJ2-1|TRBV7-3
CASSSTGLVGYEQFF
>TRBJ2-1|TRBV2
CASSDISDYNEQFF
>TRBJ2-7|TRBV7-9
CASSSGLAGGKEQYF
>TRBJ2-1|TRBV25-1
CASSDAGAPNEQFF
>TRBJ2-3|TRBV9
CASSVQGSGGGTQYF
>TRBJ1-5|TRBV5-6
CASSSDRGDSNQPQHF
>TRBJ1-2|TRBV7-2
CASSSGGAKTNYGYTF